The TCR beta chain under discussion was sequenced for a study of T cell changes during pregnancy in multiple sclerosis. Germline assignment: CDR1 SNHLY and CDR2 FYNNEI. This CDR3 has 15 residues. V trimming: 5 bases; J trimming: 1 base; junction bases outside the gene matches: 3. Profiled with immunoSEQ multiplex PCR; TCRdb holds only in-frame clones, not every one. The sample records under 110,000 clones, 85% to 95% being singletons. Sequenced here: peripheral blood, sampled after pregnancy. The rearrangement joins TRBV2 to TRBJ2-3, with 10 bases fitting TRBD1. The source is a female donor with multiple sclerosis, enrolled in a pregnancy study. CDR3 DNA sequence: TGTGCCAGCAGTACGACAGGGGGCGGCACAGATACGCAGTATTTT. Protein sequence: CASSTTGGGTDTQYF.